A selection of T cell receptor beta chains follows, all from one sample in a study of cytomegalovirus exposure and HLA in healthy donors. TCRdb's table, derived via immunoSEQ multiplex PCR, lists solely in-frame clones and lacks some. The sample has roughly 190,000 clones, over 9.5% seen once. Input material: PBMCs. The receptors were gathered from a man between 50 and 59 years old in good health and CMV-seropositive. CDR3s include the opening cysteine and the closing phenylalanine or tryptophan. The D gene is left open where the match is weak. Part of the rows lack a size; the others show once, few, many or a class for expanded clones.

>TRBD1|TRBV25-1|TRBJ1-1|NA
CASSGTGVEAFF
TGTGCCAGCAGTGGTACAGGGGTGGAAGCTTTCTTT
>TRBD1|TRBV5-1|TRBJ1-1|few
CASSGTGETEAFF
TGCGCCAGCAGCGGAACAGGGGAGACTGAAGCTTTCTTT
>TRBD1|TRBV11-2|TRBJ1-6|few
CASSLVAGTGSSPLHF
TGTGCCAGCAGCTTAGTCGCCGGGACAGGGAGTTCACCCCTCCACTTT
>TRBD1|TRBV7-9|TRBJ1-5|NA
CASSLNRGARNSPQHF
TGTGCCAGCAGCCTCAACAGGGGCGCCCGGAATTCGCCCCAGCATTTT
>TRBD1|TRBV29-1|TRBJ2-5|NA
CSVNLPGQQETQYF
TGCAGCGTTAACCTCCCGGGACAGCAAGAGACCCAGTACTTC
>TRBD2|TRBV6-5|TRBJ2-5|NA
CASSYKGLAGETQYF
TGTGCCAGCAGTTACAAAGGGCTAGCGGGAGAGACCCAGTACTTC
>TRBD1|TRBV7-8|TRBJ1-1|few
CASSARQGSNTEAFF
TGTGCCAGCAGCGCCCGACAGGGGTCGAACACTGAAGCTTTCTTT
>NA|TRBV30|TRBJ1-5|NA
CAWSPADTNQPQHF
TGTGCCTGGAGCCCGGCAGACACAAATCAGCCCCAGCATTTT
>TRBD1|TRBV29-1|TRBJ1-1|few
CSVVWAGGWGTEAFF
TGCAGCGTTGTTTGGGCAGGGGGATGGGGCACTGAAGCTTTCTTT
>TRBD1|TRBV7-2|TRBJ1-1|few
CASSDKDRKTMNTEAFF
TGTGCCAGCAGCGATAAGGACAGGAAAACCATGAACACTGAAGCTTTCTTT
>NA|TRBV7-9|TRBJ1-2|NA
CASRHKQGSSGYTF
TGTGCCAGCAGACATAAACAGGGTTCCTCTGGCTACACCTTC
>NA|TRBV15|TRBJ1-2|NA
CATSRLAGTPSGYTF
TGTGCCACCAGCAGACTTGCCGGGACACCATCTGGCTACACCTTC
>NA|TRBV7-9|TRBJ1-3|NA
CASSPGGNTIYF
TGTGCCAGCAGCCCGGGGGGAAACACCATATATTTT
>NA|TRBV5-4|TRBJ2-3|NA
CASSGEGGPDTQYF
TGTGCCAGCAGCGGGGAGGGGGGCCCAGATACGCAGTATTTT
>NA|TRBV10-3|TRBJ1-5|NA
CAISAGRQPQHF
TGTGCCATCAGTGCGGGAAGGCAGCCCCAGCATTTT
>NA|TRBV11-2|TRBJ1-6|NA
CASSLEGGNHSPLHF
TGTGCCAGCAGCTTAGAGGGAGGGAATCATTCACCCCTCCACTTT
>NA|TRBV7-2|TRBJ1-1|few
CASSFRQTNTEAFF
TGTGCCAGCAGCTTTCGACAGACGAACACTGAAGCTTTCTTT
>TRBD1|TRBV11-3|TRBJ1-6|few
CASSLGRDRNSPLHF
TGTGCCAGCAGCTTAGGCCGGGACAGAAATTCACCCCTCCACTTT
>NA|TRBV28|TRBJ1-2|few
CASSSVVGYTF
TGTGCCAGCAGTTCCGTAGTAGGCTACACCTTC